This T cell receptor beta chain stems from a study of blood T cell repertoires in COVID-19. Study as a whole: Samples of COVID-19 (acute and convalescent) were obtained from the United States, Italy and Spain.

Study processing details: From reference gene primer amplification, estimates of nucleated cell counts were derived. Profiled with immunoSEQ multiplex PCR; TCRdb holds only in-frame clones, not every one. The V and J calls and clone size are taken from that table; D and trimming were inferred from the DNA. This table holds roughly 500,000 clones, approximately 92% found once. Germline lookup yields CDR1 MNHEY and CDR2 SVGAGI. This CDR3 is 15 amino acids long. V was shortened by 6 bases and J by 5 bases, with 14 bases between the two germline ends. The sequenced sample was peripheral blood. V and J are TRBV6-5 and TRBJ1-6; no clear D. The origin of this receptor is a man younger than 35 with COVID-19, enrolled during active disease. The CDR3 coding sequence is TGTGCCAGCAGCTCATCACGGGGAAATAATTCACCCCTCCACTTT. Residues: CASSSSRGNNSPLHF.